Listed below are T cell receptor beta chains from one sample, sequenced in a study of blood T cell repertoires in COVID-19. Assay used: immunoSEQ multiplex PCR; TCRdb lists only in-frame clones, some missing. The profile shows 95,000 to 150,000 clones, around 90% of them singletons. Sample: peripheral blood. These receptors all come from a woman aged 55-69 years with COVID-19, enrolled during active disease. CDR3s include the opening cysteine and the closing phenylalanine or tryptophan. The order of the fields is CDR3 length, J gene, V gene, D gene, clone size, CDR3 DNA, CDR3 protein. D genes are given only for firm matches. Rows may omit the clone size; those that give it use once, few, many or a size class.

len: 16
j_gene: TRBJ1-1
v_gene: TRBV7-3
d_gene: TRBD1
abundance: once
CDR3nt: TGTGCCAGCAGCACGATTCCGGGACAGAAGAACACTGAAGCTTTCTTT
CDR3aa: CASSTIPGQKNTEAFF

len: 15
j_gene: TRBJ2-1
v_gene: TRBV25-1
d_gene: TRBD2
abundance: NA
CDR3nt: TGTGCCAGCGGCTTAGCGGGGGGGTCCTACAATGAGCAGTTCTTC
CDR3aa: CASGLAGGSYNEQFF

len: 14
j_gene: TRBJ1-3
v_gene: TRBV6-5
d_gene: NA
abundance: NA
CDR3nt: TGTGCCGGCAAAGGACATCCCTCTGGAAACACCATATATTTT
CDR3aa: CAGKGHPSGNTIYF

len: 13
j_gene: TRBJ1-1
v_gene: TRBV18
d_gene: NA
abundance: once
CDR3nt: TGTGCCAGCTTACCGCAGGGATTGACTGAAGCTTTCTTT
CDR3aa: CASLPQGLTEAFF

len: 15
j_gene: TRBJ1-1
v_gene: TRBV5-1
d_gene: TRBD1
abundance: few
CDR3nt: TGCGCCAGCAGCTTGGGGACAGGGGGCAGCACTGAAGCTTTCTTT
CDR3aa: CASSLGTGGSTEAFF

len: 12
j_gene: TRBJ1-5
v_gene: TRBV6-5
d_gene: NA
abundance: NA
CDR3nt: TGTGCCAGCAGCGGGGGGGGGCAGCCCCAGCATTTT
CDR3aa: CASSGGGQPQHF

len: 18
j_gene: TRBJ2-1
v_gene: TRBV9
d_gene: NA
abundance: NA
CDR3nt: TGTGCCAGCAGCGTAGTTGGCGGGGGCCAAGGCTCCTACAATGAGCAGTTCTTC
CDR3aa: CASSVVGGGQGSYNEQFF

len: 17
j_gene: TRBJ1-2
v_gene: TRBV4-3
d_gene: TRBD1
abundance: NA
CDR3nt: TGCGCCAGCAGCCAGGACCCATCAGGGGGATTGGTCTATGGCTACACCTTC
CDR3aa: CASSQDPSGGLVYGYTF

len: 13
j_gene: TRBJ1-1
v_gene: TRBV6-5
d_gene: NA
abundance: NA
CDR3nt: TGTGCCAGCAGCGCTCCCCCCGCGGCTGAAGCTTTCTTT
CDR3aa: CASSAPPAAEAFF

len: 14
j_gene: TRBJ2-3
v_gene: TRBV7-9
d_gene: NA
abundance: NA
CDR3nt: TGTGCCAGCAGCTTAGGACAGGGCACAGATACGCAGTATTTT
CDR3aa: CASSLGQGTDTQYF

len: 15
j_gene: TRBJ2-7
v_gene: TRBV10-3
d_gene: TRBD1
abundance: once
CDR3nt: TGTGCCATCAGTGGGCCGGGACAGGGATCCTACGAGCAGTACTTC
CDR3aa: CAISGPGQGSYEQYF

len: 16
j_gene: TRBJ1-5
v_gene: TRBV4-2
d_gene: TRBD1
abundance: once
CDR3nt: TGTGCCAGCAGCCAAGTTGTGGACAGGGGTAATCAGCCCCAGCATTTT
CDR3aa: CASSQVVDRGNQPQHF

len: 18
j_gene: TRBJ2-3
v_gene: TRBV5-1
d_gene: TRBD2
abundance: NA
CDR3nt: TGCGCCAGCAGCCCGGGACTAGCGGGGGTTACTAGCACAGATACGCAGTATTTT
CDR3aa: CASSPGLAGVTSTDTQYF

len: 14
j_gene: TRBJ1-4
v_gene: TRBV27
d_gene: NA
abundance: NA
CDR3nt: TGTGCCAGCACCTACCATCCCCGGGGGGAAAAACTGTTTTTT
CDR3aa: CASTYHPRGEKLFF

len: 13
j_gene: TRBJ1-3
v_gene: TRBV5-8
d_gene: NA
abundance: NA
CDR3nt: TGTGCCAGCAGCCGGGGTGCTGGAAACACCATATATTTT
CDR3aa: CASSRGAGNTIYF

len: 12
j_gene: TRBJ2-7
v_gene: TRBV30
d_gene: NA
abundance: NA
CDR3nt: TGTGCCTCCTCCGGGACTCGCGACGAGCAGTACTTC
CDR3aa: CASSGTRDEQYF

len: 14
j_gene: TRBJ2-7
v_gene: TRBV6-5
d_gene: NA
abundance: NA
CDR3nt: TGTGCCAGCACTTCACTCAGGGGAACCTACGAGCAGTACTTC
CDR3aa: CASTSLRGTYEQYF

len: 14
j_gene: TRBJ1-2
v_gene: TRBV7-9
d_gene: TRBD1
abundance: NA
CDR3nt: TGTGCCAGCAGCTTGGGGACAGCCTTATATGGCTACACCTTC
CDR3aa: CASSLGTALYGYTF

len: 15
j_gene: TRBJ2-7
v_gene: TRBV12-5
d_gene: TRBD1
abundance: NA
CDR3nt: TGTGCTAGTGGACGCCCGGGACAGGGGCGCTACGAGCAGTACTTC
CDR3aa: CASGRPGQGRYEQYF

len: 15
j_gene: TRBJ1-4
v_gene: TRBV15
d_gene: NA
abundance: once
CDR3nt: TGTGCCACCAGCGGGCAGACGGACATTAATGAAAAACTGTTTTTT
CDR3aa: CATSGQTDINEKLFF

len: 15
j_gene: TRBJ1-5
v_gene: TRBV6-2/TRBV6-3
d_gene: TRBD1
abundance: NA
CDR3nt: TGTGCCAGCAGTACCGAACAGGGGCCGGATCAGCCCCAGCATTTT
CDR3aa: CASSTEQGPDQPQHF

len: 11
j_gene: TRBJ1-2
v_gene: TRBV5-6
d_gene: NA
abundance: NA
CDR3nt: TGTGCCAGCAGCTTGAGAGGCGGCTACACCTTC
CDR3aa: CASSLRGGYTF

len: 15
j_gene: TRBJ1-1
v_gene: TRBV5-4
d_gene: NA
abundance: NA
CDR3nt: TGTGCCAGCAGCCCCCTTGGAGGGATGAACACTGAAGCTTTCTTT
CDR3aa: CASSPLGGMNTEAFF

len: 15
j_gene: TRBJ1-1
v_gene: TRBV7-2
d_gene: TRBD1
abundance: NA
CDR3nt: TGTGCCAGCAGCCCTCCTAGACAGGGGAACACTGAAGCTTTCTTT
CDR3aa: CASSPPRQGNTEAFF

len: 12
j_gene: TRBJ2-1
v_gene: TRBV27
d_gene: TRBD1
abundance: NA
CDR3nt: TGTGCCAGCAGGAAACAGGGGAATGAGCAGTTCTTC
CDR3aa: CASRKQGNEQFF

len: 13
j_gene: TRBJ2-7
v_gene: TRBV10-3
d_gene: NA
abundance: NA
CDR3nt: TGTGCCATCAGTGCAGGGTCTGACTACGAGCAGTACTTC
CDR3aa: CAISAGSDYEQYF

len: 16
j_gene: TRBJ1-6
v_gene: TRBV18
d_gene: TRBD1
abundance: NA
CDR3nt: TGTGCCAGCTCATCAGGGCAGACAGGGCGGCTGTCACCCCTCCACTTT
CDR3aa: CASSSGQTGRLSPLHF

len: 16
j_gene: TRBJ2-2
v_gene: TRBV4-1
d_gene: TRBD1
abundance: NA
CDR3nt: TGCGCCAGCAGCCCCCACAGGGGGTTAAACACCGGGGAGCTGTTTTTT
CDR3aa: CASSPHRGLNTGELFF